The present T cell receptor beta chain was sequenced within a study of CD8 T cells in Susac syndrome. In the study overall: Blood was drawn from patients with Susac syndrome. At that point, they were therapy-naive, on corticosteroids, or on intravenous immunoglobulin alone.

Reverse transcription of roughly 0.5 to 1 ug RNA was carried out with random hexamers. An immunoSEQ multiplex PCR amplified TCR beta CDR3 over 54 Vbeta and 13 Jbeta. One entry per CDR3 protein results from TCRdb running MiXCR on the immunoSEQ multiplex PCR reads. The sample yields about 240,000 distinct CDR3 sequences, around 96% seen once. In the case of this clonotype: Germline is not matched at one junction end, which may reflect a read error.

This TCR was recovered from a human donor with Susac syndrome. Input material: CD4+ T cells from PBMCs.

Here the CDR3 DNA reads TGTGCTAGCAGCTTAGTAAAGTCTATAAACTCAGAGACCCAGTACTTC. Protein product: CASSLVKSINSETQYF. This chain joins TRBV7-7 and TRBJ2-5, with no clear D. Germline loops: CDR1 SSHAT, CDR2 FNYEAQ (reference sequence). This CDR3 is built from 16 residues.